This record covers a single T cell receptor (beta chain). As originally analysed: Nucleated cell counts were estimated from reference gene primer amplification. Here immunoSEQ multiplex PCR was the method, and the copy in TCRdb shows in-frame clones only, minus some. V, J and clone size reflect that table, while D and trimming were determined from the DNA. The sample includes about 180,000 clones, approximately 80% seen only once; the top ten take about 1.6%. The CDR3 has 15 residues. Germline V CDR1 and CDR2: SGHAT, FQNNGV. V was clipped by 4 bases and J by 4 bases; unmatched bases: 5. The sample comes from a study of blood T cell repertoires in COVID-19. Study information: The analysed material was cDNA or gDNA that came from T cells, B-cell-depleted T cells, or PBMCs.

The receptor was derived from a human donor in a cohort sampled during active COVID-19. The chain links TRBV11-2 to TRBJ1-3; 9 bases agree with TRBD1. The sequencing sample was made of peripheral blood. The CDR3 DNA reads as TGTGCCAGCAGCTCTCACAGGGGGCGCGGAAACACCATATATTTT. Residues: CASSSHRGRGNTIYF.